What follows describes a single T cell receptor beta chain. Its antigen is unknown. The data belong to a study of graft-versus-host responses after intestinal transplantation. Sequencing used immunoSEQ multiplex PCR; TCRdb keeps in-frame clones, though not all of them. The table records 90,000 to 150,000 clones, roughly 91% of them present only once. The TCR comes from a human donor who received an intestinal transplant. The material sequenced was unstimulated CD4+ T cells sorted from spleen or lymph node cells, taken before intestinal transplant.

The CDR3 loop reads CASSAGDRMNTEAFF. CDR3 coding DNA: TGTGCCAGCAGCGCTGGGGACAGGATGAACACTGAAGCTTTCTTT. This sequence joins TRBV9 and TRBJ1-1, with 8 bases matching TRBD1. The ends lost 3 bases at V and 0 bases at J; junction bases unmatched: 4. From germline, CDR1 is SGDLS and CDR2 YYNGEE. The CDR3 has 15 residues.